One and the same sample provided the 28 T cell receptor beta chains below, sequenced in a study of control samples from healthy donors and cancer patients. Repertoires were generated with immunoSEQ multiplex PCR, while TCRdb's copy carries only in-frame clones and drops some. The data hold 50,000 to 75,000 clones, with approximately 85% observed a single time. Material for sequencing was blood. The receptors were sampled from a man aged 40-50 years in good health.

The chain links TRBV27 to TRBJ2-5; 8 bases are shared with TRBD1. In germline, CDR1 is MNHEY, CDR2 SMNVEV (reference sequence). V was pared by 4 bases and J by 10 bases, with 11 bases of the junction left unmatched. The CDR3 totals 14 residues. CDR3: CASSSGQGWVDQYF. The CDR3 nucleotides are TGTGCCAGCAGTTCCGGACAGGGCTGGGTGGACCAGTACTTC.

The chain has TRBV5-4 and TRBJ1-2; possible D gene TRBD1, 6 bases. The V and J ends lost 0 bases and 8 bases respectively, with 11 bases between them. In germline, CDR1 is SGHNT, CDR2 YYREEE (reference sequence). The CDR3 has 13 residues. The CDR3 sequence: CASSLEQGFGYTF. The CDR3 coding sequence is TGTGCCAGCAGCTTGGAACAGGGCTTCGGCTACACCTTC.

This clone has more than one count but fewer than ten. This sequence joins TRBV9 and TRBJ1-6, with D maybe TRBD1 (5 bases). This CDR3 has 14 residues. CDR1 and CDR2 (germline): SGDLS, YYNGEE. The V gene lost 3 bases and the J gene lost 9 bases, with 13 bases spanning the gap. The CDR3, as DNA: TGTGCCAGCAGCGCCCAGGGCTCAGGTTCACCCCTCCACTTT. It specifies CASSAQGSGSPLHF.

The V gene is TRBV19, the J gene TRBJ2-2; D not resolved. The CDR3 length is 14 residues. Germline loops: CDR1 LNHDA, CDR2 SQIVND (reference sequence). Trimming stripped 3 bases from V and 3 bases from J, with 8 bases between. CDR3 DNA sequence: TGTGCCAGTAGTATGGGTGACTACACCGGGGAGCTGTTTTTT. Protein: CASSMGDYTGELFF.

The chain recombines TRBV10-2 with TRBJ1-5; D is uncertain. The CDR3 sequence is 15 residues long. Trimming took 0 bases from V and 6 from J, leaving 12 bases between them. The germline gives CDR1 WSHSY, CDR2 SAAADI. CDR3 amino acids: CASSESRADTQPQHF. CDR3 DNA sequence: TGCGCCAGCAGTGAGTCGAGAGCGGATACTCAGCCCCAGCATTTT.

This chain connects TRBV24-1 to TRBJ2-1; the D gene is possibly TRBD2 (5 bases). The V gene's germline CDR1 is KGHDR and CDR2 SFDVKD. This CDR3 contains 15 residues. Deletions cut 4 bases from V and 8 bases from J, with 17 bases between. The CDR3 loop reads CATSDPGLLEDEQFF. The CDR3 nucleotides read TGTGCCACCAGTGACCCGGGCCTACTAGAGGATGAGCAGTTCTTC.

The rearrangement uses TRBV6-5 and TRBJ2-5; D remains unclear. The V end lost 2 bases, the J end lost 5 bases, and 9 bases lay between the germline ends. Germline V gene data show CDR1 as MNHEY and CDR2 as SVGAGI. The CDR3 is 13 residues long. For the CDR3, the DNA is TGTGCCAGCAGTTACGGGGAAAGTGAGACCCAGTACTTC. It yields the protein CASSYGESETQYF.

The rearrangement links TRBV29-1 to TRBJ2-1; perhaps D is TRBD1 or TRBD2 (6 bases each). V was shortened by 7 bases and J by 5 bases, with 15 bases between the two germline ends. This CDR3 has 13 amino acids. Per germline, CDR1 SQVTM and CDR2 ANQGSEA. CDR3 nucleotide sequence: TGCAGCGCCGCCGGAGGGGGGCACAATGAGCAGTTCTTC. Its translation: CSAAGGGHNEQFF.

The chain recombines TRBV6-2 or TRBV6-3 with TRBJ1-2; D possibly corresponds to TRBD1 (6 bases). The CDR3 contains 14 residues. Germline V lookup: CDR1 MNHEY, CDR2 SVGEGT. Trimming left V 0 bases short and J 4 bases short, with 9 bases between. This CDR3 reads CASSYSGQIYGYTF. CDR3 sequence (DNA): TGTGCCAGCAGTTACTCTGGACAGATCTATGGCTACACCTTC.

The V call is TRBV9, the J call TRBJ2-1; D call uncertain. The CDR3 has 14 amino acids. V lost 0 bases and J lost 5, with 9 bases in between. Germline V CDR1 and CDR2: SGDLS, YYNGEE. This CDR3 reads CASSVGVSNNEQFF. DNA for the CDR3: TGTGCCAGCAGCGTAGGGGTATCAAACAATGAGCAGTTCTTC. Looking up the rest from reference TRBV9 and TRBJ2-1 gives the full variable domain: DSGVTQTPKHLITATGQRVTLRCSPRSGDLSVYWYQQSLDQGLQFLIQYYNGEERAKGNILERFSAQQFPDLHSELNLSSLELGDSALYFCASSVGVSNNEQFFGPGTRLTVL.

The sample holds a few counts of this clone. V gene TRBV5-5 combines with J gene TRBJ2-2, with D maybe TRBD2 (5 bases). With 4 bases removed from V and 0 bases from J, the gap between germline ends came to 10 bases. CDR3 size: 15 residues. From germline, CDR1 is SGHKS and CDR2 YYEKEE (reference sequence). Here the CDR3 DNA reads TGTGCCAGCAGCCCTCTAGCCTCGAACACCGGGGAGCTGTTTTTT. Translation: CASSPLASNTGELFF.

On this clone itself: The sample carries other DNA sequences with the same CDR3. The V and J genes are TRBV7-2 and TRBJ1-1, with D hard to call. The CDR3 spans 13 residues. Germline V gene data show CDR1 as SGHTA and CDR2 as FQGNSA. V was trimmed by 5 bases and J by 0 bases, leaving 7 bases between them. The CDR3 nucleotides read TGTGCCAGCAGCACGAACATGAACACTGAAGCTTTCTTT. It yields the protein CASSTNMNTEAFF.

The chain employs TRBV19 and TRBJ2-4, with D tentatively TRBD1 (6 bases). V lost 6 bases, J lost 0 bases, and 9 bases lay in between. The CDR3 covers 14 residues. CDR1 and CDR2 from the germline V gene are LNHDA and SQIVND (reference sequence). This chain's CDR3 is CASRDSLAKNIQYF. CDR3 DNA sequence: TGTGCCAGTAGGGACAGTCTAGCCAAAAACATTCAGTACTTC.

The J gene is TRBJ2-3, the V gene TRBV19, with 8 bases matching TRBD2. The length of the CDR3 is 15 residues. Losses at the gene ends were 6 bases for V and 0 bases for J; bases not matched to a gene: 5. Germline CDR1 reads LNHDA; CDR2 reads SQIVND (reference sequence). CDR3 nucleotides: TGTGCCAGTAGGTTGGCTAGCGGGAGCACAGATACGCAGTATTTT. Amino acids: CASRLASGSTDTQYF.

This chain joins TRBV24-1 and TRBJ2-1, with D possibly being TRBD1 (6 bases). The CDR3 has 15 amino acids. Trimming removed 0 bases from V and 10 bases from J, with 15 bases in between. Germline V gene sequence: CDR1 KGHDR, CDR2 SFDVKD. CDR3 region: CATSDLLGAGTEQFF. DNA of the CDR3: TGTGCCACCAGTGATTTGCTCGGGGCCGGGACAGAGCAGTTCTTC.

The rearrangement uses TRBV7-3 and TRBJ2-3; TRBD2 matches 13 bases. Germline CDR1 SGHTA, CDR2 FQGTGA. The length of the CDR3 is 16 residues. Germline trimming cut 6 bases from V and 1 base from J; bases unmatched to any gene: 4. Here the CDR3 DNA reads TGTGCCAGCAGATCCGGACTAGCGGGGGGCACAGATACGCAGTATTTT. It codes for CASRSGLAGGTDTQYF.

The rearrangement links TRBV27 to TRBJ2-3; 11 nucleotides match TRBD2. Germline CDR1 MNHEY, CDR2 SMNVEV (reference sequence). The J segment lost 4 bases and the V segment lost 5 bases, leaving 5 bases of the junction unmatched. The CDR3 consists of 15 residues. The CDR3 spells CASSPMTSGADTQYF. The CDR3 DNA reads as TGTGCCAGCAGTCCGATGACTAGCGGGGCAGATACGCAGTATTTT.

V gene TRBV6-2 or TRBV6-3 combines with J gene TRBJ2-1; tentatively, D is TRBD1 (6 bases). Between the trimmed V and J ends, which lost 4 bases and 4 bases, there was a span of 23 bases. Germline CDR1 MNHEY, CDR2 SVGEGT. The CDR3 is 18 residues long. CDR3 sequence reads: CASSLVLIPGQRYNEQFF. The CDR3 nucleotides read TGTGCCAGCAGTTTAGTCCTGATACCCGGACAGAGATACAATGAGCAGTTCTTC.

The gene calls are TRBV5-4 and TRBJ2-5; 10 bases align to TRBD2. Germline V gene data show CDR1 as SGHNT and CDR2 as YYREEE (reference sequence). The CDR3 length is 16 residues. The V and J ends lost 0 bases and 7 bases, in that order; junction bases with no gene match: 9. CDR3 residues: CASSLAVLAGAVTQYF. The CDR3 region has the DNA TGTGCCAGCAGCTTGGCCGTCCTAGCGGGAGCGGTGACCCAGTACTTC.

V is TRBV19 and J is TRBJ1-1; D unresolved. There are 12 residues in the CDR3. V was pared by 10 bases and J by 1 base, with 10 bases between. The V gene's germline CDR1 is LNHDA and CDR2 SQIVND (reference sequence). This CDR3 reads CATTPGNTEAFF. The DNA of the CDR3 is TGTGCCACTACACCAGGGAACACTGAAGCTTTCTTT.

This chain links TRBV5-1 with TRBJ1-2; 9 bases map to TRBD1. CDR3 length: 15 amino acids. V trimming: 4 bases; J trimming: 5 bases; junction bases outside the gene matches: 9. Germline V gene data show CDR1 as SGHRS and CDR2 as YFSETQ. As DNA, the CDR3 is TGCGCCAGCAGCCTCGGACAGGGGAGCGGGTATGGCTACACCTTC. Translated: CASSLGQGSGYGYTF. Full variable domain (outside the CDR3, taken from reference TRBV5-1 and TRBJ1-2): KAGVTQTPRYLIKTRGQQVTLSCSPISGHRSVSWYQQTPGQGLQFLFEYFSETQRNKGNFPGRFSGRQFSNSRSEMNVSTLELGDSALYLCASSLGQGSGYGYTFGSGTRLTVV.

This chain uses TRBV19 with TRBJ1-2, with 8 bases matching TRBD1. Germline-derived CDR1 and CDR2 are LNHDA and SQIVND (reference sequence). V lost 6 bases, J lost 4 bases, and 10 bases stayed unmatched. This CDR3 spans 15 amino acids. The CDR3, as DNA: TGTGCCAGTAGCCGCGAGCCCGGGACAGGCTATGGCTACACCTTC. Translation: CASSREPGTGYGYTF.

The chain combines TRBV4-3 with TRBJ1-5, with D perhaps matching TRBD1 (5 bases). Germline V CDR1 and CDR2: LGHNA, YSLEER. The CDR3 runs to 15 residues. Trimming took 4 bases from V and 0 from J, leaving 10 bases between them. The CDR3 bases are TGCGCCAGCAGCCCGGGACGAAATAGCAATCAGCCCCAGCATTTT. It is translated as CASSPGRNSNQPQHF.

V and J are TRBV4-3 and TRBJ1-2; D might be TRBD1 (6 bases). Trimming cost V 6 bases and J 0 bases, with 11 bases left between them. The CDR3 has 14 residues. Germline CDR1 is LGHNA and CDR2 is YSLEER. The CDR3 nucleotides read TGCGCCAGCAGTTGGGGGGCCCCTAACTATGGCTACACCTTC. It translates to CASSWGAPNYGYTF.

The chain links TRBV6-2 or TRBV6-3 to TRBJ1-3; D unresolved. There are 15 residues in the CDR3. Trimming cost V 5 bases and J 0 bases, with 11 bases left between them. Germline V CDR1 and CDR2: MNHEY, SVGEGT. In DNA form, the CDR3 reads TGTGCCAGCAGTCAGGACGGAGACTCTGGAAACACCATATATTTT. Translated: CASSQDGDSGNTIYF.

CDR3: CASSSGGNTIYF. As DNA, the CDR3 is TGTGCCAGCAGTTCGGGTGGAAACACCATATATTTT. This rearrangement joins TRBV12-3 or TRBV12-4 to TRBJ1-3; no clear D gene. CDR3 length equals 12 residues. V lost 4 bases, J lost 3 bases, and 4 bases lay in between.

CDR3 sequence: CASSVDRPGRGDTQYF. DNA for the CDR3: TGTGCCAGCAGCGTAGACCGGCCGGGTCGGGGGGATACGCAGTATTTT. The chain carries TRBV9 and TRBJ2-3; D is perhaps TRBD2 (6 bases). V lost 0 bases to trimming and J lost 6 bases, with 17 bases between them. Germline loops: CDR1 SGDLS, CDR2 YYNGEE. The CDR3 has 16 residues.

This clone has just one count. The J gene is TRBJ1-2, the V gene TRBV29-1; a possible D gene is TRBD1 (6 bases). V was clipped by 0 bases and J by 6 bases, with 14 bases between them. Germline V gene data show CDR1 as SQVTM and CDR2 as ANQGSEA. The CDR3 totals 14 residues. The CDR3: CSVEDPEQGNGYTF. The CDR3 region has the DNA TGCAGCGTTGAAGATCCAGAACAGGGTAATGGCTACACCTTC.